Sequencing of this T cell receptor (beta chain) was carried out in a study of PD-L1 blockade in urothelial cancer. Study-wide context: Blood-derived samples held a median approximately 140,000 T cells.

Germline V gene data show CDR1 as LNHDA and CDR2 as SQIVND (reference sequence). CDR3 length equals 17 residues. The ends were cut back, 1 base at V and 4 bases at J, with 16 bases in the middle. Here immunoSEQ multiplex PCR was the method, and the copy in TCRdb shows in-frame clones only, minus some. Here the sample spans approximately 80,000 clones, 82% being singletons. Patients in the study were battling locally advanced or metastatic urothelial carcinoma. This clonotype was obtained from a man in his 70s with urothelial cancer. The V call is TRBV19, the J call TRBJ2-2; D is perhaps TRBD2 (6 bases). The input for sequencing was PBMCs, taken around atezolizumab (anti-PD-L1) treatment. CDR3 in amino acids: CASSIGYDGSGTGELFF. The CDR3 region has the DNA TGTGCCAGTAGTATAGGCTATGACGGGAGCGGCACCGGGGAGCTGTTTTTT.